The entry below describes one T cell receptor beta chain. As handled by the study authors: Nucleated cell number was recorded as an estimate derived from reference gene primer amplification. Method: immunoSEQ multiplex PCR; TCRdb's copy keeps in-frame clones and lacks some. V and J calls plus clone size are reproduced from that table; the DNA served to infer D and trimming. The sample shows 55,000 to 80,000 clones, roughly 81% of them seen only once. The CDR3 runs 15 residues. The germline V gene encodes CDR1 SGHRS and CDR2 YFSETQ. With 0 bases removed from V and 0 bases from J, the gap between germline ends came to 7 bases. The sample comes from a study of blood T cell repertoires in COVID-19. Study-level information: The origin of the acute and convalescent COVID-19 samples was the United States, Italy and Spain. PBMCs, B-cell-depleted T cells, or T cells provided the cDNA or gDNA that made up the material.

The rearrangement joins TRBV5-1 to TRBJ2-1, with unresolved D. The clonotype originates from a human donor in a cohort sampled during active COVID-19. The sequencing input was peripheral blood. The CDR3 sequence is CASSLVGSSYNEQFF. CDR3 sequence (DNA): TGCGCCAGCAGCTTGGTGGGCAGCTCCTACAATGAGCAGTTCTTC.